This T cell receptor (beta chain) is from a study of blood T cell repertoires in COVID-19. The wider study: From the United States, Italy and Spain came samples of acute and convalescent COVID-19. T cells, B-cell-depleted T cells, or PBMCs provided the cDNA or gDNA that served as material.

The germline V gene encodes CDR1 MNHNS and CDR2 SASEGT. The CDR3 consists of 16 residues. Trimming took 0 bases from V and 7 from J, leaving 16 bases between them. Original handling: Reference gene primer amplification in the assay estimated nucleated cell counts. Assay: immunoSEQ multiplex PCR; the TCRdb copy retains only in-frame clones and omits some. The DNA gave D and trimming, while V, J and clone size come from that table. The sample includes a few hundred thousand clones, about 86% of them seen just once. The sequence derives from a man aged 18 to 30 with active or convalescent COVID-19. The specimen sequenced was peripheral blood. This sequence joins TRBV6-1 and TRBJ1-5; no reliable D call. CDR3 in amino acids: CASSEAPAQREQPQHF. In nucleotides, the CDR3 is TGTGCCAGCAGTGAAGCGCCGGCCCAGAGGGAGCAGCCCCAGCATTTT.